This TCR beta chain was identified in a study of cytomegalovirus exposure and HLA in healthy donors. Study-wide background: According to later analysis, the same platform produced the roughly 120 validation and about 700 first-cohort repertoires. Study-wide results and limits: In the approximately 120 validation repertoires, a later analysis found that first-cohort TCR clusters tended to co-occur.

The assay was immunoSEQ multiplex PCR, and TCRdb's table has in-frame clones only and misses some. Of a few hundred thousand clones listed, over 70% were seen once; the top ten hold around 15%. Regarding this clone: Its antigen is as yet unknown.

The donors were part of the approximately 130-subject validation cohort, which stood apart from the roughly 680-subject first cohort. Sequenced sample: PBMCs. The TCR was taken from a woman in her twenties or thirties in good health and CMV-seropositive.

CDR3 loop: CASSSEKGAGGYEQYF. CDR3 sequence (DNA): TGCGCCAGCAGCTCAGAGAAGGGCGCTGGGGGTTACGAGCAGTACTTC. The rearrangement uses TRBV5-1 and TRBJ2-7; the D call may be TRBD1 or TRBD2 (5 bases each). The CDR3 spans 16 residues. Germline CDR1 reads SGHRS; CDR2 reads YFSETQ. Trimming stripped 3 bases from V and 4 bases from J, with 20 bases between.